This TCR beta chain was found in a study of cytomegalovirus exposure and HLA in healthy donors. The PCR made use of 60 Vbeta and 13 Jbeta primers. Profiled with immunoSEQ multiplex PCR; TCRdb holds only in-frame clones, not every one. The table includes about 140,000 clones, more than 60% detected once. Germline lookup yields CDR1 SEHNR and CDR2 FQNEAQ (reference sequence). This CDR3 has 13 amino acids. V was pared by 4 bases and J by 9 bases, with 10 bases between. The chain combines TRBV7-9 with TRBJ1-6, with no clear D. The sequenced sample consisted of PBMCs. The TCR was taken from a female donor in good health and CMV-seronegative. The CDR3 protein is CASSSMEVSPLHF. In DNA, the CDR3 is TGTGCCAGCAGCTCGATGGAGGTTTCACCCCTCCACTTT.